This T cell receptor beta chain was obtained from a study of T cell changes during pregnancy in multiple sclerosis. Only in-frame clones appear in the TCRdb table, and some are missing; sequencing was by immunoSEQ multiplex PCR. The data hold 90,000 to 100,000 clones, with roughly 91% observed a single time. This CDR3 spans 12 amino acids. CDR1 LGHNT and CDR2 FRNRAP come from the germline V gene. This receptor was identified in a female donor with multiple sclerosis, enrolled in a pregnancy study. The sequencing here drew on peripheral blood, taken in the first trimester of pregnancy. The chain uses TRBV12-5 and TRBJ2-3; 9 bases line up with TRBD1. CDR3 sequence: CAWTGVTDTQYF. CDR3 in DNA: TGTGCCTGGACAGGGGTAACAGATACGCAGTATTTT.